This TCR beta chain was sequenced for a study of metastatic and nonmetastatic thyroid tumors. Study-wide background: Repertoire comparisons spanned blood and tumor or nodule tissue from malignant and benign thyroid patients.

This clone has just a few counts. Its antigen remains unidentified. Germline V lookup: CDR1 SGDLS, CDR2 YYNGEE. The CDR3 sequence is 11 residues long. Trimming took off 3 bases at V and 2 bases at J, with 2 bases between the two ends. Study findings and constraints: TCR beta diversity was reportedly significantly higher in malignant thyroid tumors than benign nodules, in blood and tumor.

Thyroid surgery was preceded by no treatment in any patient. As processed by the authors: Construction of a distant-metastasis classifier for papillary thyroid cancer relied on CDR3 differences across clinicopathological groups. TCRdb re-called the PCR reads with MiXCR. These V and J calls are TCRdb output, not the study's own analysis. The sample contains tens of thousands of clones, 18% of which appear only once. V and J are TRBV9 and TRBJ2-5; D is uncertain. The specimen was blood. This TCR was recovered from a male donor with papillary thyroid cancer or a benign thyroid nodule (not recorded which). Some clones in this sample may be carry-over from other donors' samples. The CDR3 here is CASSAQETQYF. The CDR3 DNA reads TGTGCCAGCAGCGCGCAAGAGACCCAGTACTTC. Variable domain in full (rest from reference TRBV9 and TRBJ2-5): DSGVTQTPKHLITATGQRVTLRCSPRSGDLSVYWYQQSLDQGLQFLIQYYNGEERAKGNILERFSAQQFPDLHSELNLSSLELGDSALYFCASSAQETQYFGPGTRLLVL.